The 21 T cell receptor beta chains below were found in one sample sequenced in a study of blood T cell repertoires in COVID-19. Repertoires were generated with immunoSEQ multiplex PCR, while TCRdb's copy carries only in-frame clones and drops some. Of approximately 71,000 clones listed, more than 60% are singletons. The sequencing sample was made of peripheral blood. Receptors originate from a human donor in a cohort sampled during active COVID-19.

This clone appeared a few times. CDR3 sequence: CASSPTGYGYTF. Here the CDR3 DNA reads TGCGCCAGCAGCCCCACAGGGTATGGCTACACCTTC. The rearrangement uses TRBV4-1 and TRBJ1-2, with D possibly TRBD1 on 6 matching bases. This CDR3 spans 12 amino acids. Germline V gene lookup returns CDR1 MGHRA and CDR2 YSYEKL. V lost 4 bases and J lost 5, with 8 bases in between.

CDR3 region: CASNSGQGTGELFF. The CDR3 coding sequence is TGTGCCAGTAATTCTGGACAGGGAACCGGGGAGCTGTTTTTT. The V gene is TRBV19, the J gene TRBJ2-2, with 8 bases fitting TRBD1. The J segment lost 5 bases and the V segment lost 7 bases, leaving 6 bases of the junction unmatched. Per germline, CDR1 LNHDA and CDR2 SQIVND (reference sequence). The CDR3 length is 14 residues.

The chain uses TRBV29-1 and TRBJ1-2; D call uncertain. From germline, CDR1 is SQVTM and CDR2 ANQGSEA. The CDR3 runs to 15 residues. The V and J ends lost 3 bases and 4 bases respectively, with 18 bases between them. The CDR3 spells CSVDSPPGEGYGYTF. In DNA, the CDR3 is TGCAGCGTTGATTCCCCGCCAGGTGAAGGCTATGGCTACACCTTC.

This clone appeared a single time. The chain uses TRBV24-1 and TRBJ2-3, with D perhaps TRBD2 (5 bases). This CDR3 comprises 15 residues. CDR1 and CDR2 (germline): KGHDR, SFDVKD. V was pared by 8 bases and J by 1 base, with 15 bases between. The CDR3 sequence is CATNWSTSRTDTQYF. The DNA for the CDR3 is TGTGCCACCAATTGGAGCACTAGTCGCACAGATACGCAGTATTTT.

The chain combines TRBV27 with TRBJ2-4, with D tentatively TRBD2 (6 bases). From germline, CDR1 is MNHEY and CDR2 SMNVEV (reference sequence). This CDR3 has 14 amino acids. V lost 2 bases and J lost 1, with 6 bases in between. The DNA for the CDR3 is TGTGCCAGCAGTTTAGCGGGGGCCAAAAACATTCAGTACTTC. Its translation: CASSLAGAKNIQYF.

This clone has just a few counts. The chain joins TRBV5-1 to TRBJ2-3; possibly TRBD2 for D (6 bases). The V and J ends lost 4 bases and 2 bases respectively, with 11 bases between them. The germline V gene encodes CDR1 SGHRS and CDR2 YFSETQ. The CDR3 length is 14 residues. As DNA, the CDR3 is TGCGCCAGCAGCGCGGGACCCTCCACAGATACGCAGTATTTT. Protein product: CASSAGPSTDTQYF.

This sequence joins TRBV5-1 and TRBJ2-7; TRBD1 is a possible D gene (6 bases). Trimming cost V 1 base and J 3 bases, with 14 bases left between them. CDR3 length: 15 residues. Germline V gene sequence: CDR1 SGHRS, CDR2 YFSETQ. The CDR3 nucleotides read TGCGCCAGCAGCTTGTCCGGGACACAAATCTACGAGCAGTACTTC. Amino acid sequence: CASSLSGTQIYEQYF.

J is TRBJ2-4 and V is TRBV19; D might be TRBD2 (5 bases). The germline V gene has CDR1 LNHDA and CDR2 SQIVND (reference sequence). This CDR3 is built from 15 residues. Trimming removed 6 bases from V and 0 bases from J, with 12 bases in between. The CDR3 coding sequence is TGTGCCAGTAGCGATCCCAGCGGAGCCAAAAACATTCAGTACTTC. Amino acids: CASSDPSGAKNIQYF.

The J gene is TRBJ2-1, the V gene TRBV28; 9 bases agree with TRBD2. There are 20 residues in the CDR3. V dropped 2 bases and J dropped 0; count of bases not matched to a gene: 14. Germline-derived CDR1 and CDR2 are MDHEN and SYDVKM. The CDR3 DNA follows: TGTGCCAGCAGTTTAGTGCGGGGGCTAGCGGGACCAATCTCCTACAATGAGCAGTTCTTC. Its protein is CASSLVRGLAGPISYNEQFF. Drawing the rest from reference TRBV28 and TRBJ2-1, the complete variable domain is DVKVTQSSRYLVKRTGEKVFLECVQDMDHENMFWYRQDPGLGLRLIYFSYDVKMKEKGDIPEGYSVSREKKERFSLILESASTNQTSMYLCASSLVRGLAGPISYNEQFFGPGTRLTVL.

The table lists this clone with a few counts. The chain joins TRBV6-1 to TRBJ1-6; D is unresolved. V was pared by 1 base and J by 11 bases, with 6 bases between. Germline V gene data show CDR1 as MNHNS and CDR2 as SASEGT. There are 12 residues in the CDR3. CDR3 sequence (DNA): TGTGCCAGCAGTGAAGTGGCCCCACCCCTCCACTTT. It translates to CASSEVAPPLHF.

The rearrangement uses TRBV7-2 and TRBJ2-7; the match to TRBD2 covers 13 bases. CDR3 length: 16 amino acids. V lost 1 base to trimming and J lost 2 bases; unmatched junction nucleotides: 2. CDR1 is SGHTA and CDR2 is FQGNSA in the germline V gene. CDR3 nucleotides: TGTGCCAGCAGCTTAGAGGGACTAGCGGGGACCTACGAGCAGTACTTC. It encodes CASSLEGLAGTYEQYF.

The CDR3 nucleotides read TGTGCCAGCAGTACCCCCCCGGAGAGGTTTGAAGCTTTCTTT. It encodes CASSTPPERFEAFF. This rearrangement joins TRBV6-5 to TRBJ1-1; D gene uncertain. V was cut by 5 bases and J by 7 bases, with 17 bases left in between. Germline V lookup: CDR1 MNHEY, CDR2 SVGAGI. This CDR3 spans 14 amino acids.

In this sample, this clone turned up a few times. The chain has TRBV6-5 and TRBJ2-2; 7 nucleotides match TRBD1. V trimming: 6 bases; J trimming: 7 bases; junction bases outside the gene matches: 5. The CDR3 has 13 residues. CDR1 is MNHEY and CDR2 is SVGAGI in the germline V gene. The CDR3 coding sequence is TGTGCCAGCAGAGACGGGACAGTCGGGGAGCTGTTTTTT. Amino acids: CASRDGTVGELFF.

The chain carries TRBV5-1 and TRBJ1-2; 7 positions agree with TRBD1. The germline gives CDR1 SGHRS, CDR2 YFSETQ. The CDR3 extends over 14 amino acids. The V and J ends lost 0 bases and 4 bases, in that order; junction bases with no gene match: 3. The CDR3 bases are TGCGCCAGCAGCTTGGTGCAGGGGGGCTATGGCTACACCTTC. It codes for CASSLVQGGYGYTF.

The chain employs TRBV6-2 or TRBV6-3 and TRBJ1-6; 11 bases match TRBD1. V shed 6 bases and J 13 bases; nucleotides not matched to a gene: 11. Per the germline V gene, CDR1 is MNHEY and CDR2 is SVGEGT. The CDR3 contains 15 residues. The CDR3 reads CASSPGTGGLSPLHF. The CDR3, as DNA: TGTGCCAGCAGCCCTGGGACAGGGGGTCTTTCGCCCCTCCACTTT.

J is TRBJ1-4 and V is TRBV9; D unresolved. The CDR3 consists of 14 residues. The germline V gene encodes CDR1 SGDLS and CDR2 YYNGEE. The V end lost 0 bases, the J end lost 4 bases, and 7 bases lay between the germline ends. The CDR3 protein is CASSVGQFNEKLFF. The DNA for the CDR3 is TGTGCCAGCAGCGTAGGTCAGTTTAATGAAAAACTGTTTTTT.

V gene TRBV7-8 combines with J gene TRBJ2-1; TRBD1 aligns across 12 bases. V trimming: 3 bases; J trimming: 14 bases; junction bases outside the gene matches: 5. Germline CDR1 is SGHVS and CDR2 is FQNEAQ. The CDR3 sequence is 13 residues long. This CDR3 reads CASSLRGTGGEFF. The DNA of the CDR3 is TGTGCCAGCAGCTTGAGAGGGACAGGGGGCGAGTTCTTC.

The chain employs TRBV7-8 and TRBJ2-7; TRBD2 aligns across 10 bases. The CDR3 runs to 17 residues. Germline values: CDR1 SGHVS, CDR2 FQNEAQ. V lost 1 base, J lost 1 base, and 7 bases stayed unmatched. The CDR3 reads CASSLEVGTSASYEQYF. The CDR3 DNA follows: TGTGCCAGCAGCTTAGAGGTTGGGACTAGCGCTTCCTACGAGCAGTACTTC. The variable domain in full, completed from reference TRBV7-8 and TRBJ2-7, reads GAGVSQSPRYKVAKRGQDVALRCDPISGHVSLFWYQQALGQGPEFLTYFQNEAQLDKSGLPSDRFFAERPEGSVSTLKIQRTQQEDSAVYLCASSLEVGTSASYEQYFGPGTRLTVT.

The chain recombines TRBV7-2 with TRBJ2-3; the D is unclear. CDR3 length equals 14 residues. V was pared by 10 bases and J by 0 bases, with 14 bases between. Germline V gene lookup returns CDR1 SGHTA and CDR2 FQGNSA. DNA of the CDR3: TGTGCCACCGGTTCTAACCCGAGCACAGATACGCAGTATTTT. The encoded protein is CATGSNPSTDTQYF.

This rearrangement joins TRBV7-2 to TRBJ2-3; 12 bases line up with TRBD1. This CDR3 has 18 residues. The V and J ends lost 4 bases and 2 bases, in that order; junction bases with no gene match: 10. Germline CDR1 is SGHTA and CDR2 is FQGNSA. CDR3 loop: CASSSRGTGGPSTDTQYF. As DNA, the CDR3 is TGTGCCAGCAGCTCCCGCGGGACAGGGGGCCCCTCCACAGATACGCAGTATTTT.

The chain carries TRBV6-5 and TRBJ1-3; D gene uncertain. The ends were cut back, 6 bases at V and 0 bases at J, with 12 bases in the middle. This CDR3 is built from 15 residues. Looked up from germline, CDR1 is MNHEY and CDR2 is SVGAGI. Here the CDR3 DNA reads TGTGCCAGCAGAACAAATTTCTTCTCTGGAAACACCATATATTTT. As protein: CASRTNFFSGNTIYF.